This TCR beta chain stems from a study of lymphopenia after photon versus proton radiotherapy. General study results and limits: Photon-treated patients lost naive T cells and TCR diversity; proton-treated stayed stable. Oligoclonal CD8+ Temra expansion after nadir drove photon patients' diversity drop.

Comment on this clone: Its matching antigen is unknown.

With 4 bases removed from V and 2 bases from J, the gap between germline ends came to 9 bases. This CDR3 is built from 13 residues. Germline loops: CDR1 SGHDT, CDR2 YYEEEE. The data were produced by immunoSEQ multiplex PCR, yet TCRdb's version contains in-frame clones alone and is incomplete. The table includes tens of thousands of clones, more than 70% detected once. This clonotype originated in a man between 60 and 75 years old with pancreatic cancer. V is TRBV5-6 and J is TRBJ1-1; D remains unclear. Sequenced here: peripheral blood, sampled from a patient treated with proton-based radiotherapy. The CDR3 bases are TGTGCCAGCAGCCGGGAGCCAAACACTGAAGCTTTCTTT. Translation: CASSREPNTEAFF.